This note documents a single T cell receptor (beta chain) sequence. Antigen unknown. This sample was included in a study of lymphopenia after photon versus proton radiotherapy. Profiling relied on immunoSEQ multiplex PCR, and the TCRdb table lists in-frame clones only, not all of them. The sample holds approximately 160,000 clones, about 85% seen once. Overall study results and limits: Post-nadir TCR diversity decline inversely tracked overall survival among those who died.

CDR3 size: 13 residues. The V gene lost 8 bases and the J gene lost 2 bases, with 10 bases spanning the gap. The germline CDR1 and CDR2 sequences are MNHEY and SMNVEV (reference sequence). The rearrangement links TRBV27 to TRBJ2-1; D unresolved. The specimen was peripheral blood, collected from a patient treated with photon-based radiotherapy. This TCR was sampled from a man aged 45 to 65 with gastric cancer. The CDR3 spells CASRGSPYNEQFF. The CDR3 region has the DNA TGTGCCAGCCGTGGCAGCCCCTACAATGAGCAGTTCTTC.